These 5 T cell receptor beta chains were all obtained from the same sample, sequenced in a study of T cells after yellow fever vaccination. A single record per CDR3 protein comes from TCRdb applying MiXCR to the 5' RACE reads. The sample carries about 74,000 distinct CDR3 sequences, more than 5.5% recorded once. The sequences come from CD8+ T cells sorted from PBMCs, collected 5 days after the first yellow fever vaccination. These receptors were obtained from a man younger than 30 who received the YFV17D yellow fever vaccine.

This clonotype was picked up many times. The chain recombines TRBV3-1 with TRBJ2-4; 7 bases agree with TRBD2. Germline values: CDR1 LGHDT, CDR2 YNNKEL (reference sequence). The CDR3 consists of 14 residues. The V segment lost 5 bases and the J segment 8 bases; nucleotides outside the gene matches: 9. The DNA of the CDR3 is TGTGCCAGCAGCAACATCGAAGCGGGGTACATTCAGTACTTC. It encodes CASSNIEAGYIQYF.

This rearrangement joins TRBV7-9 to TRBJ1-2, with 7 nucleotides matching TRBD1. The V gene end was trimmed by 4 bases and the J gene end by 0 bases; junction bases not matched to a gene: 5. The CDR3 is made up of 15 amino acids. The germline V gene has CDR1 SEHNR and CDR2 FQNEAQ (reference sequence). The CDR3 loop is CASSSRDRANYGYTF. The CDR3 DNA follows: TGTGCCAGCAGCTCCCGGGACAGAGCTAACTATGGCTACACCTTC. Full variable domain (rest looked up from reference TRBV7-9 and TRBJ1-2): DTGVSQNPRHKITKRGQNVTFRCDPISEHNRLYWYRQTLGQGPEFLTYFQNEAQLEKSRLLSDRFSAERPKGSFSTLEIQRTEQGDSAMYLCASSSRDRANYGYTFGSGTRLTVV.

This clonotype was observed at least ten times. The chain recombines TRBV9 with TRBJ2-3, with D perhaps assigned TRBD1 or TRBD2 (7 bases each). This CDR3 has 17 amino acids. Germline CDR1 reads SGDLS; CDR2 reads YYNGEE. The ends were cut back, 3 bases at V and 6 bases at J, with 23 bases in the middle. CDR3 sequence (DNA): TGTGCCAGCAGCGAGTCCAGGGGGGGGTCCATTGATGATACGCAGTATTTT. It codes for CASSESRGGSIDDTQYF.

About this clonotype: Since a much larger clone is just one base distant, this may be a read error. This chain joins TRBV12-3 or TRBV12-4 and TRBJ2-5; the D is unclear. The CDR3 has 13 amino acids. CDR3 in amino acids: CAISLASGETQYF. The CDR3 DNA is TGTGCCATCAGTCTCGCATCTGGAGAGACCCAGTACTTC.

This clonotype was observed a handful of times. This rearrangement joins TRBV4-2 to TRBJ1-5; 10 bases match TRBD1. The trim removed 2 bases at V and 5 bases at J, leaving 12 bases unmatched. Germline lookup yields CDR1 LGHNA and CDR2 YNFKEQ. The CDR3 is 18 residues long. The CDR3 is CASSQQDRGLSHDQPQHF. The CDR3 DNA reads TGTGCCAGCAGCCAACAGGACAGGGGGTTGAGTCATGATCAGCCCCAGCATTTT.